The clone carrying this T cell receptor beta chain turned up a few times. Its antigen is as yet unknown. Germline CDR1 is SGHVS and CDR2 is FQNEAQ. V was cut by 5 bases and J by 7 bases, with 12 bases left in between. The CDR3 is 14 amino acids. This sample is part of a study of CD8+ T cells in alopecia areata. Findings and caveats of the study: Scalp specimens additionally yield sequences from normal skin's resident alphabeta T cells. It was observed that many expanded lesional clones persisted in scalp and blood during tofacitinib.

The treatment: oral pan-JAK inhibitor, 5-10 mg twice daily. Those with alopecia areata gave lesional scalp punch biopsies and peripheral blood. Sequencing used cDNA as its template, made by extracting RNA and reverse transcribing it. Profiling relied on immunoSEQ multiplex PCR, and the TCRdb table lists in-frame clones only, not all of them. The data show 200,000 to 250,000 clones, with approximately 38% seen just once and almost 0.5% held by the top ten. This clonotype originated in a human donor with alopecia areata. The chain is built from TRBV7-8 and TRBJ1-6; D perhaps matches TRBD1 (6 bases). The source material was CD4+ T cells sorted from blood, sampled at approximately week 30, from a patient treated with tofacitinib. The CDR3 DNA follows: TGTGCCAGCAGCCTGACAGGAAGAAATTCACCCCTCCACTTT. It codes for CASSLTGRNSPLHF.